The TCR beta chain described here comes from a study of OX40 agonist ivuxolimab in advanced cancers. Study-wide background: Patients were treated with intravenous ivuxolimab, dosed at 0.01 to 10 mg/kg and infused every 2 weeks. Findings and caveats of the study: At doses 0.1 to 3.0 mg/kg, CD4+ and CD8+ clones expanded.

Exclusion applied to patients with autoimmune disease history or systemic immunosuppression. Baseline was the first blood sampling point, followed by cycle 4 day 1 and cycle 7 day 1. As regards this clone: The antigen is unknown.

The method was immunoSEQ multiplex PCR; TCRdb's version includes in-frame clones alone and lacks a portion of them. Found here are about 110,000 clones, approximately 89% of them singletons; the top ten hold approximately 0.29%. The CDR3 covers 13 residues. The germline V gene has CDR1 MDHEN and CDR2 SYDVKM. The V segment lost 5 bases and the J segment 5 bases; nucleotides outside the gene matches: 3. The sequencing here drew on CD4+ or CD8+ T cells sorted from blood, taken in a trial of the OX40 agonist ivuxolimab. The clonotype comes from an adult with an advanced solid tumor such as melanoma, head and neck, liver or kidney cancer. J is TRBJ1-2 and V is TRBV28; 9 bases are shared with TRBD1. DNA of the CDR3: TGTGCCAGCAGTCCCGGGACAGGGTATGGCTACACCTTC. Its translation is CASSPGTGYGYTF.